One sample yielded the 8 T cell receptor beta chains listed below, sequenced in a study of T cell responses to AZD1222 COVID-19 vaccine. Repertoires were generated with immunoSEQ multiplex PCR, while TCRdb's copy carries only in-frame clones and drops some. The table records around 150,000 clones, approximately 90% of them present only once. The sample consisted of peripheral blood, taken on day 0 of MenACWY control vaccination. The receptors originated from an adult in good health.

J is TRBJ1-1 and V is TRBV19, with unresolved D. Trimming took off 9 bases at V and 3 bases at J, with 17 bases between the two ends. Germline V gene data show CDR1 as LNHDA and CDR2 as SQIVND (reference sequence). The CDR3 is made up of 14 amino acids. The CDR3 loop reads CASMDLGPDTEAFF. The DNA for the CDR3 is TGTGCCAGCATGGACCTTGGGCCTGACACTGAAGCTTTCTTT.

The chain employs TRBV6-5 and TRBJ2-7; the D gene is possibly TRBD2 (5 bases). With 7 bases removed from V and 0 bases from J, the gap between germline ends came to 13 bases. In germline, CDR1 is MNHEY, CDR2 SVGAGI. This CDR3 has 14 amino acids. DNA for the CDR3: TGTGCCAGCACGACTATGTTCAGCTCCTACGAGCAGTACTTC. Protein sequence: CASTTMFSSYEQYF.

The rearrangement links TRBV6-4 to TRBJ1-2; D is undetermined. Trimming cost V 4 bases and J 6 bases, with 15 bases left between them. Per germline, CDR1 MRHNA and CDR2 SNTAGT. This CDR3 has 14 amino acids. The CDR3: CASSVTVLSDGYTF. CDR3 DNA sequence: TGTGCCAGCAGTGTCACAGTCTTGTCGGATGGCTACACCTTC.

This clone was seen a single time. V gene TRBV28 combines with J gene TRBJ1-2; D perhaps matches TRBD1 (5 bases). CDR3 size: 14 residues. Germline-derived CDR1 and CDR2 are MDHEN and SYDVKM. V shed 4 bases and J shed 4 bases, with 13 bases lying between them. The CDR3 region has the DNA TGTGCCAGCAGTTCCGGGACGGATTTCTATGGCTACACCTTC. Residues: CASSSGTDFYGYTF.

As for this clone: One end of the junction is discordant with germline, which a read error may explain. The DNA of the CDR3 is TGTGCCAGCAGCCAAGAAACCGGGACAGGGGGGCCTTTT. Translating it yields CASSQETGTGGPF. This rearrangement joins TRBV4-2 to TRBJ1-1; 11 nucleotides match TRBD1. The germline gives CDR1 LGHNA, CDR2 YNFKEQ. The CDR3 is 13 amino acids.

This sequence joins TRBV4-2 and TRBJ2-1; D not certain. The V end was cut by 3 bases, the J end by 0 bases, with 15 bases between. The CDR3 is 17 amino acids. The germline gives CDR1 LGHNA, CDR2 YNFKEQ. In DNA form, the CDR3 reads TGTGCCAGCAGCCAGACGGGTAGCCTTAGCTCCTACAATGAGCAGTTCTTC. The encoded protein is CASSQTGSLSSYNEQFF.

J is TRBJ1-2 and V is TRBV19, with TRBD1 matching 10 bases. Germline values: CDR1 LNHDA, CDR2 SQIVND (reference sequence). Trimming took 5 bases from V and 3 from J; bases not matched to a gene: 3. This CDR3 is 14 amino acids long. CDR3 DNA sequence: TGTGCCAGTAGTGGGACAGGGGATCACTATGGCTACACCTTC. It translates to CASSGTGDHYGYTF.

The gene calls are TRBV7-8 and TRBJ2-1; D gene ambiguous. V was cut by 5 bases and J by 4 bases, with 3 bases left in between. Per the germline V gene, CDR1 is SGHVS and CDR2 is FQNEAQ. CDR3 length: 11 amino acids. CDR3 amino acids: CASSIYNEQFF. The CDR3 DNA reads as TGTGCCAGCAGCATTTACAATGAGCAGTTCTTC.